One and the same sample provided the 30 T cell receptor beta chains below, sequenced in a study of control samples from healthy donors and cancer patients. Using immunoSEQ multiplex PCR, the repertoire was profiled, and TCRdb retains in-frame clones only, with some absent. The data show about 120,000 clones, about 90% seen once. The sample consisted of blood. Receptor source: a woman in her 50s in good health.

The chain joins TRBV7-9 to TRBJ2-1, with TRBD1 matching 7 bases. With 1 base clipped from V and 8 bases from J, the junction kept 17 bases outside the gene matches. Per the germline V gene, CDR1 is SEHNR and CDR2 is FQNEAQ (reference sequence). This CDR3 has 18 residues. The CDR3 nucleotides are TGTGCCAGCAGCTTAGTTCATTCGGGGACAGCGGTTGGCTATGAGCAGTTCTTC. This translates into CASSLVHSGTAVGYEQFF.

The rearrangement uses TRBV6-5 and TRBJ2-1; possibly TRBD1 for D (6 bases). Trimming took off 2 bases at V and 12 bases at J, with 14 bases between the two ends. CDR1 is MNHEY, CDR2 SVGAGI, per germline. There are 13 residues in the CDR3. The CDR3 nucleotides are TGTGCCAGCAGTTACAATCAGGGGCAGTTGCAGTTCTTC. Its translation is CASSYNQGQLQFF.

The J gene is TRBJ1-5, the V gene TRBV10-3; 7 bases agree with TRBD1. The trim removed 5 bases at V and 5 bases at J, leaving 9 bases unmatched. Per the germline V gene, CDR1 is ENHRY and CDR2 is SYGVKD. This CDR3 region has 15 residues. CDR3 residues: CAISPNRGVDQPQHF. Written as DNA, the CDR3 is TGTGCCATCAGTCCTAACAGGGGCGTCGATCAGCCCCAGCATTTT.

This chain joins TRBV30 and TRBJ1-3; perhaps TRBD1 as D (5 bases). Trimming took 0 bases from V and 5 from J, leaving 8 bases between them. From germline, CDR1 is GTSNPN and CDR2 SVGIG (reference sequence). There are 13 residues in the CDR3. CDR3 loop: CAWSVKGRNTIYF. The CDR3, as DNA: TGTGCCTGGAGTGTGAAGGGGAGAAACACCATATATTTT.

The V call is TRBV15, the J call TRBJ2-2; TRBD2 matches at 16 bases. The CDR3 spans 19 residues. With V trimmed by 0 bases and J by 5 bases, 6 bases remained unmatched. Looked up from germline, CDR1 is LNHNV and CDR2 is YYDKDF (reference sequence). DNA of the CDR3: TGTGCCACCAGCAGAGATTTCTCGGGACTAGCGGGGGGGACCGGGGAGCTGTTTTTT. Its translation: CATSRDFSGLAGGTGELFF. Full variable domain (rest looked up from reference TRBV15 and TRBJ2-2): DAMVIQNPRYQVTQFGKPVTLSCSQTLNHNVMYWYQQKSSQAPKLLFHYYDKDFNNEADTPDNFQSRRPNTSFCFLDIRSPGLGDTAMYLCATSRDFSGLAGGTGELFFGEGSRLTVL.

This sequence joins TRBV18 and TRBJ1-4; unclear D gene. CDR3 length: 16 amino acids. Trimming took off 3 bases at V and 0 bases at J, with 11 bases between the two ends. Germline V lookup: CDR1 KGHSH, CDR2 LQKENI. CDR3 protein: CASSPLARATNEKLFF. CDR3 in DNA: TGTGCCAGCTCACCTCTGGCTCGAGCAACTAATGAAAAACTGTTTTTT.

The J gene is TRBJ1-2, the V gene TRBV20-1, with D hard to call. V lost 3 bases to trimming and J lost 2 bases, with 13 bases between them. Per germline, CDR1 DFQATT and CDR2 SNEGSKA (reference sequence). CDR3 size: 14 residues. CDR3 in DNA: TGCAGTGCTAGTTCTTCCCGACTAAACTATGGCTACACCTTC. This codes for CSASSSRLNYGYTF.

The V and J genes are TRBV19 and TRBJ1-1; D unresolved. Germline loops: CDR1 LNHDA, CDR2 SQIVND (reference sequence). This CDR3 has 13 amino acids. The V end lost 6 bases, the J end lost 4 bases, and 12 bases lay between the germline ends. The CDR3 region is CASSTAGITEAFF. Written as DNA, the CDR3 is TGTGCCAGTAGCACCGCCGGGATCACTGAAGCTTTCTTT.

At least ten counts were recorded for this clone. The chain recombines TRBV27 with TRBJ1-2; 11 nucleotides agree with TRBD1. The CDR3 length is 13 residues. The ends lost 2 bases at V and 8 bases at J; junction bases unmatched: 1. Germline V gene data show CDR1 as MNHEY and CDR2 as SMNVEV (reference sequence). The CDR3 sequence: CASSLRTGGGYTF. For the CDR3, the DNA is TGTGCCAGCAGTTTAAGGACAGGGGGCGGCTACACCTTC.

The V call is TRBV11-3, the J call TRBJ2-3, with TRBD2 matching over 9 bases. The CDR3 totals 16 residues. Germline V gene lookup returns CDR1 SGHNT and CDR2 YENEEA. V was pared by 5 bases and J by 0 bases, with 6 bases of the junction left unmatched. For the CDR3, the DNA is TGTGCCAGCAGCCCGGGCACTAGCGGGAGCACAGATACGCAGTATTTT. Its translation: CASSPGTSGSTDTQYF.

This rearrangement joins TRBV6-5 to TRBJ1-6; maybe TRBD1 (5 bases). Germline V CDR1 and CDR2: MNHEY, SVGAGI. There are 15 residues in the CDR3. V was clipped by 0 bases and J by 11 bases, with 14 bases between them. CDR3 residues: CASSYSTAQAAPLHF. The CDR3 region has the DNA TGTGCCAGCAGTTACTCGACGGCACAGGCGGCACCCCTCCACTTT.

This chain connects TRBV4-2 to TRBJ2-7, with 7 positions matching TRBD2. V lost 5 bases, J lost 5 bases, and 12 bases stayed unmatched. The CDR3 spans 15 residues. Germline values: CDR1 LGHNA, CDR2 YNFKEQ. CDR3 region: CASSYLGSGGNEQYF. The CDR3 bases are TGTGCCAGCAGCTACCTAGGGTCGGGAGGCAACGAGCAGTACTTC.

The rearrangement uses TRBV28 and TRBJ1-3, with D perhaps matching TRBD1 (6 bases). CDR1 and CDR2 (germline): MDHEN, SYDVKM. V shed 6 bases and J shed 0 bases, with 12 bases lying between them. CDR3 length equals 15 residues. DNA of the CDR3: TGTGCCAGCAGGGCCACGGACAGCTCTGGAAACACCATATATTTT. Its translation: CASRATDSSGNTIYF.

The chain uses TRBV29-1 and TRBJ2-7, with unresolved D. V lost 4 bases, J lost 3 bases, and 10 bases lay in between. Germline V CDR1 and CDR2: SQVTM, ANQGSEA. The CDR3 runs to 12 residues. The DNA of the CDR3 is TGCAGCGTTGGAGACGGAAACTACGAGCAGTACTTC. Its translation is CSVGDGNYEQYF.

This sequence joins TRBV29-1 and TRBJ1-2; no clear D. Trimming took 6 bases from V and 0 from J, leaving 11 bases between them. Per the germline V gene, CDR1 is SQVTM and CDR2 is ANQGSEA. This CDR3 spans 13 amino acids. The CDR3 nucleotides are TGCAGCGTCGGACCGGTAGCTAACTATGGCTACACCTTC. It specifies CSVGPVANYGYTF. Combining the CDR3 with reference TRBV29-1 and TRBJ1-2 gives the whole variable domain SAVISQKPSRDICQRGTSLTIQCQVDSQVTMMFWYRQQPGQSLTLIATANQGSEATYESGFVIDKFPISRPNLTFSTLTVSNMSPEDSSIYLCSVGPVANYGYTFGSGTRLTVV.

The CDR3 region is CASSYGIGREAFF. The CDR3 DNA follows: TGTGCCAGCAGTTACGGGATCGGCCGTGAAGCTTTCTTT. This chain links TRBV6-5 with TRBJ1-1; unclear D gene. Per the germline V gene, CDR1 is MNHEY and CDR2 is SVGAGI. V lost 2 bases and J lost 7, with 11 bases in between. The CDR3 has 13 amino acids.

Only a few counts were recorded for this clone. The chain couples TRBV27 to TRBJ1-3, with 10 positions matching TRBD1. V was pared by 8 bases and J by 7 bases, with 11 bases of the junction left unmatched. Germline lookup yields CDR1 MNHEY and CDR2 SMNVEV (reference sequence). This CDR3 is 15 amino acids long. CDR3 nucleotides: TGTGCCAGCGGATCCGGGACAGGGGTCTTTAACACCATATATTTT. It specifies CASGSGTGVFNTIYF.

Only one count was recorded for this clone. V and J are TRBV14 and TRBJ2-7; possibly TRBD1 for D (6 bases). V lost 1 base and J 3 bases, leaving 10 bases between the germline ends. Germline loops: CDR1 SGHDN, CDR2 FVKESK. The CDR3 spans 14 residues. The CDR3 region has the DNA TGTGCCAGCAGCCAAGGGCAGGGGAGCTACGAGCAGTACTTC. Its translation: CASSQGQGSYEQYF.

This chain connects TRBV2 to TRBJ2-2, with D perhaps being TRBD1 or TRBD2 (7 bases each). V lost 4 bases to trimming and J lost 5 bases, with 11 bases between them. Germline values: CDR1 SNHLY, CDR2 FYNNEI. The CDR3 covers 14 residues. CDR3 DNA: TGTGCCAGCAGTGCTCAGGGGGGGACCGGGGAGCTGTTTTTT. It yields the protein CASSAQGGTGELFF.

The chain joins TRBV5-1 to TRBJ1-1; the D gene is possibly TRBD1 (6 bases). Germline V gene lookup returns CDR1 SGHRS and CDR2 YFSETQ. Trimming shortened V by 4 bases and J by 4 bases, and 17 bases separated the two germline ends. The CDR3 spans 15 residues. In DNA, the CDR3 is TGCGCCAGCAGCATTACAGGGTACGGCCTCACTGAAGCTTTCTTT. Translating gives CASSITGYGLTEAFF.

The rearrangement uses TRBV5-6 and TRBJ1-1; a possible D gene is TRBD1 (5 bases). The CDR3 contains 14 residues. Germline CDR1 SGHDT, CDR2 YYEEEE. Trimming pared 3 bases from V and 1 base from J, leaving 10 bases between. The CDR3 DNA reads as TGTGCCAGCAGCTGGGGGACGGAGAACACTGAAGCTTTCTTT. It specifies CASSWGTENTEAFF. Variable domain in full (rest from reference TRBV5-6 and TRBJ1-1): DAGVTQSPTHLIKTRGQQVTLRCSPKSGHDTVSWYQQALGQGPQFIFQYYEEEERQRGNFPDRFSGHQFPNYSSELNVNALLLGDSALYLCASSWGTENTEAFFGQGTRLTVV.

V usage is TRBV5-6 and J usage is TRBJ1-1, with TRBD1 matching over 7 bases. Germline V gene data show CDR1 as SGHDT and CDR2 as YYEEEE. The CDR3 is 11 amino acids. With V trimmed by 6 bases and J by 8 bases, 4 bases remained unmatched. The CDR3 loop reads CASNKQGEAFF. DNA for the CDR3: TGTGCCAGCAACAAACAGGGGGAAGCTTTCTTT.

The rearrangement joins TRBV5-6 to TRBJ1-6; a weak D match, TRBD1 (5 bases). Germline V gives CDR1 SGHDT, CDR2 YYEEEE. This CDR3 is 15 amino acids long. The V end was cut by 2 bases, the J end by 10 bases, with 16 bases between. CDR3 bases: TGTGCCAGCAGCTTTGGCATTCAGGGTAGATCACCCCTCCACTTT. Its translation is CASSFGIQGRSPLHF.

This clone was observed a handful of times. The genes are TRBV6-4 and TRBJ1-2; TRBD1 agrees at 10 bases. V shed 3 bases, J shed 4 bases, and the junction held 2 bases outside the gene matches. Germline loops: CDR1 MRHNA, CDR2 SNTAGT. This CDR3 is 14 amino acids long. This chain's CDR3 is CASSERTGGYGYTF. CDR3 sequence (DNA): TGTGCCAGCAGTGAAAGGACAGGGGGCTATGGCTACACCTTC.

This sequence joins TRBV10-3 and TRBJ2-7; 8 nucleotides align to TRBD2. The CDR3 has 14 amino acids. V gave up 4 bases and J gave up 1 base; unmatched junction bases: 3. In germline, CDR1 is ENHRY, CDR2 SYGVKD. The CDR3 DNA reads as TGTGCCATCAGTGGGGGACTAGGTTCCTACGAGCAGTACTTC. Translating gives CAISGGLGSYEQYF.

J is TRBJ1-2 and V is TRBV27, with 8 bases identical to TRBD1. Trimming took 0 bases from V and 3 from J; bases not matched to a gene: 6. The CDR3 extends over 16 amino acids. Germline values: CDR1 MNHEY, CDR2 SMNVEV (reference sequence). This chain's CDR3 is CASSLSSETGDYGYTF. The CDR3 DNA follows: TGTGCCAGCAGTTTATCGAGCGAGACAGGGGACTATGGCTACACCTTC.

The CDR3 reads CASSRGAYNEQFF. In DNA, the CDR3 is TGTGCCAGCAGCAGGGGGGCCTACAATGAGCAGTTCTTC. The chain combines TRBV6-5 with TRBJ2-1; the D gene is possibly TRBD1 (7 bases). Germline-derived CDR1 and CDR2 are MNHEY and SVGAGI. Trimming cost V 6 bases and J 2 bases, with 8 bases left between them. This CDR3 contains 13 residues.

CDR3 residues: CASSWGLDRGHSPLHF. CDR3 DNA: TGCGCCAGCAGCTGGGGATTGGACAGGGGGCATTCACCCCTCCACTTT. V and J are TRBV5-1 and TRBJ1-6; TRBD1 matches 11 bases. CDR1 SGHRS and CDR2 YFSETQ come from the germline V gene. This CDR3 has 16 residues. The trim removed 3 bases at V and 8 bases at J, leaving 7 bases unmatched.

CDR3 sequence (DNA): TGCGCCAGCAGCTTGGGGGACGTATATGGCTACACCTTC. Its protein product is CASSLGDVYGYTF. This chain uses TRBV5-1 with TRBJ1-2; D may be TRBD1 (5 bases). Germline V CDR1 and CDR2: SGHRS, YFSETQ. V gave up 0 bases and J gave up 5 bases, with 8 bases separating them. The CDR3 covers 13 residues.

The chain employs TRBV6-6 and TRBJ2-3; D is perhaps TRBD2 (6 bases). Trimming took off 5 bases at V and 0 bases at J, with 12 bases between the two ends. CDR3 length: 15 amino acids. Looked up from germline, CDR1 is MNHNY and CDR2 is SVGAGI (reference sequence). This chain's CDR3 is CASSALGGSTDTQYF. CDR3 sequence (DNA): TGTGCCAGCAGTGCTTTGGGGGGAAGCACAGATACGCAGTATTTT.